What follows are 26 T cell receptor beta chains derived from one specimen sequenced in a study of CD8 T cells in ankylosing spondylitis. TCRdb fed the 5' RACE reads into MiXCR, producing one record per CDR3 protein. The sample records about 130,000 distinct CDR3 sequences, over 10% being singletons. What was sequenced was blood, either unsorted or a sorted T cell fraction (not recorded which). The receptors were gathered from a female donor with ankylosing spondylitis or in good health (not recorded which).

This clonotype was seen only a few times. V and J are TRBV19 and TRBJ1-2; 7 nucleotides match TRBD1. The germline gives CDR1 LNHDA, CDR2 SQIVND (reference sequence). The CDR3 extends over 14 amino acids. Germline trimming cut 4 bases from V and 7 bases from J; bases unmatched to any gene: 9. Here the CDR3 DNA reads TGTGCCAGTAGTACTGGACAGGTTTGGCGTGGCTACACCTTC. Protein product: CASSTGQVWRGYTF.

At least ten counts were recorded for this clonotype. The chain joins TRBV20-1 to TRBJ1-3; D not certain. The germline V gene encodes CDR1 DFQATT and CDR2 SNEGSKA (reference sequence). CDR3 length: 13 residues. The ends were cut back, 7 bases at V and 3 bases at J, with 13 bases in the middle. The CDR3 region has the DNA TGCAGTGTTGCCGGCTCTGTTGGAAACACCATATATTTT. Translating gives CSVAGSVGNTIYF.

The table lists this clonotype with many counts. J is TRBJ2-1 and V is TRBV20-1; 7 bases match TRBD1. V gave up 5 bases and J gave up 5 bases; unmatched junction bases: 9. The CDR3 extends over 14 amino acids. From germline, CDR1 is DFQATT and CDR2 SNEGSKA (reference sequence). This CDR3 is CSASGTVKNNEQFF. In DNA form, the CDR3 reads TGCAGTGCTTCCGGGACAGTAAAAAACAATGAGCAGTTCTTC.

This clonotype occurred many times. The V call is TRBV20-1, the J call TRBJ2-6; D is unclear. Germline CDR1 is DFQATT and CDR2 is SNEGSKA (reference sequence). Trimming shortened V by 6 bases and J by 1 base, and 13 bases separated the two germline ends. The length of the CDR3 is 15 residues. CDR3 protein: CSAISTVSGANVLTF. The CDR3 DNA reads as TGCAGTGCAATCTCTACGGTTTCTGGGGCCAACGTCCTGACTTTC.

The sample holds many counts of this clonotype. J is TRBJ2-7 and V is TRBV4-1, with 11 bases aligning to TRBD2. The CDR3 is made up of 16 amino acids. The germline gives CDR1 MGHRA, CDR2 YSYEKL. V was pared by 3 bases and J by 0 bases, with 4 bases of the junction left unmatched. As DNA, the CDR3 is TGCGCCAGCAGCCAGTGGGGACTAGCGGACTCCTACGAGCAGTACTTC. It codes for CASSQWGLADSYEQYF.

This clonotype occurred many times. This chain joins TRBV5-1 and TRBJ2-3, with D hard to call. This CDR3 region has 14 residues. Trimming took 0 bases from V and 2 from J, leaving 7 bases between them. The germline CDR1 and CDR2 sequences are SGHRS and YFSETQ. The DNA of the CDR3 is TGCGCCAGCAGCTTGGAGTCAGCCACAGATACGCAGTATTTT. This translates into CASSLESATDTQYF.

This clonotype occurred a few times. The V call is TRBV7-3, the J call TRBJ2-2; D may be TRBD1 (6 bases). The CDR3 spans 14 residues. CDR1 and CDR2 from the germline V gene are SGHTA and FQGTGA. Trimming took 5 bases from V and 7 from J, leaving 14 bases between them. The CDR3 here is CASSRTDTGGELFF. CDR3 DNA: TGTGCCAGCAGCAGGACAGACACCGGCGGGGAGCTGTTTTTT.

This clonotype was counted ten times or more. The J gene is TRBJ1-2, the V gene TRBV20-1, with D uncertain. CDR3 length: 12 residues. Per the germline V gene, CDR1 is DFQATT and CDR2 is SNEGSKA (reference sequence). Trimming shortened V by 2 bases and J by 4 bases, and 8 bases separated the two germline ends. The DNA for the CDR3 is TGCAGTGCTAGAATTCAGAGCTATGGCTACACCTTC. As protein: CSARIQSYGYTF.

The rearrangement uses TRBV29-1 and TRBJ2-4; 7 bases map to TRBD2. V lost 4 bases and J lost 0; bases outside the gene matches: 0. Germline loops: CDR1 SQVTM, CDR2 ANQGSEA. The CDR3 sequence is 13 residues long. In DNA, the CDR3 is TGCAGCGTTGCGGGGGGAGCCAAAAACATTCAGTACTTC. This sequence encodes CSVAGGAKNIQYF.

This clonotype was detected ten times or more. V gene TRBV7-9 combines with J gene TRBJ2-4, with D tentatively TRBD2 (5 bases). The germline CDR1 and CDR2 sequences are SEHNR and FQNEAQ (reference sequence). The CDR3 is 15 amino acids. Trimming cost V 10 bases and J 1 base, with 17 bases left between them. CDR3 region: CAISLGGAAKNIQYF. Here the CDR3 DNA reads TGTGCCATTTCACTAGGAGGAGCGGCCAAAAACATTCAGTACTTC.

The sample holds many counts of this clonotype. As DNA, the CDR3 is TGCGCCAGCAGCCCAGACAGACCGACGGGCGGAAACACCATATATTTT. Its translation: CASSPDRPTGGNTIYF. The V call is TRBV5-1, the J call TRBJ1-3, with D perhaps matching TRBD1 (5 bases). This CDR3 spans 16 amino acids. Trimming shortened V by 4 bases and J by 4 bases, and 18 bases separated the two germline ends. Germline V gene data show CDR1 as SGHRS and CDR2 as YFSETQ.

At least ten counts were recorded for this clonotype. This chain links TRBV2 with TRBJ2-1; 11 bases map to TRBD2. This CDR3 comprises 14 residues. Germline loops: CDR1 SNHLY, CDR2 FYNNEI. With 11 bases clipped from V and 10 bases from J, the junction kept 13 bases outside the gene matches. The CDR3 region has the DNA TGTGCCGGCCTACAGACTAGCGGGAAGGGCGAGCAGTTCTTC. Its protein product is CAGLQTSGKGEQFF.

This clonotype was recorded many times. This chain joins TRBV7-2 and TRBJ1-4, with D uncertain. V was shortened by 5 bases and J by 0 bases, with 10 bases between the two germline ends. CDR1 is SGHTA and CDR2 is FQGNSA in the germline V gene. This CDR3 comprises 15 residues. CDR3 in amino acids: CASSPTTATNEKLFF. The CDR3 nucleotides are TGTGCCAGCAGCCCTACAACGGCAACTAATGAAAAACTGTTTTTT.

Many counts were recorded for this clonotype. The J gene is TRBJ1-1, the V gene TRBV19; a weak D match, TRBD1 (5 bases). V lost 5 bases and J 1 base, leaving 23 bases between the germline ends. The germline V gene has CDR1 LNHDA and CDR2 SQIVND (reference sequence). CDR3 size: 18 residues. CDR3 coding DNA: TGTGCCAGTAGTTTGAAACCTTGGTTCGGGACGGCGAACACTGAAGCTTTCTTT. The encoded protein is CASSLKPWFGTANTEAFF. The full variable domain, with the rest looked up from reference TRBV19 and TRBJ1-1, is DGGITQSPKYLFRKEGQNVTLSCEQNLNHDAMYWYRQDPGQGLRLIYYSQIVNDFQKGDIAEGYSVSREKKESFPLTVTSAQKNPTAFYLCASSLKPWFGTANTEAFFGQGTRLTVV.

Many counts were recorded for this clonotype. J is TRBJ2-7 and V is TRBV3-1; D is perhaps TRBD1 or TRBD2 (5 bases each). The CDR3 length is 14 residues. Per germline, CDR1 LGHDT and CDR2 YNNKEL (reference sequence). The V and J ends lost 10 bases and 2 bases respectively, with 18 bases between them. The CDR3 DNA follows: TGTGCCACCACCCCCGGGACGAATACCTACGAGCAGTACTTC. Protein: CATTPGTNTYEQYF.

This clonotype was detected ten times or more. This chain connects TRBV12-3 or TRBV12-4 to TRBJ1-3; D gene unclear. This CDR3 has 14 amino acids. Deletions cut 7 bases from V and 0 bases from J, with 10 bases between. The CDR3 protein is CASNPSSSGNTIYF. As DNA, the CDR3 is TGTGCCAGCAACCCCTCCAGCTCTGGAAACACCATATATTTT.

This clonotype showed up many times. This chain joins TRBV9 and TRBJ1-2; no reliable D call. The CDR3 has 12 residues. CDR1 and CDR2 from the germline V gene are SGDLS and YYNGEE. V shed 3 bases and J shed 3 bases, with 6 bases lying between them. CDR3 sequence (DNA): TGTGCCAGCAGCGCCCAGGACTATGGCTACACCTTC. This translates into CASSAQDYGYTF.

There are many counts of this clonotype. The chain couples TRBV20-1 to TRBJ2-3; D remains unclear. The CDR3 loop spans 15 amino acids. Trimming cost V 5 bases and J 2 bases, with 17 bases left between them. CDR1 is DFQATT and CDR2 is SNEGSKA in the germline V gene (reference sequence). CDR3 protein: CSAVRAIGDTDTQYF. Written as DNA, the CDR3 is TGCAGTGCTGTAAGGGCTATAGGCGACACAGATACGCAGTATTTT.

At least ten counts were recorded for this clonotype. The rearrangement uses TRBV6-2 or TRBV6-3 and TRBJ1-1; TRBD1 matches at 9 bases. The CDR3 is made up of 15 amino acids. With 6 bases clipped from V and 3 bases from J, the junction kept 8 bases outside the gene matches. CDR1 MNHEY and CDR2 SVGEGT come from the germline V gene. CDR3 protein: CASRRTQGAYTEAFF. CDR3 nucleotides: TGTGCCAGCAGGCGGACACAGGGGGCCTACACTGAAGCTTTCTTT.

This clonotype came up many times. The rearrangement joins TRBV29-1 to TRBJ1-1; weak D call: TRBD1 (5 bases). Trimming stripped 4 bases from V and 0 bases from J, with 12 bases between. This CDR3 region has 14 residues. CDR1 is SQVTM, CDR2 ANQGSEA, per germline. The CDR3 DNA is TGCAGCGTTGGGGGGGGAAGCATGAACACTGAAGCTTTCTTT. It encodes CSVGGGSMNTEAFF.

Ten or more counts support this clonotype. The V and J genes are TRBV5-1 and TRBJ1-1; no clear D. CDR1 SGHRS and CDR2 YFSETQ come from the germline V gene. The CDR3 sequence is 14 residues long. V was shortened by 1 base and J by 6 bases, with 13 bases between the two germline ends. CDR3 sequence reads: CASSLLSMDAEAFF. For the CDR3, the DNA is TGCGCCAGCAGCTTGCTATCTATGGACGCTGAAGCTTTCTTT.

This clonotype was detected many times. The V call is TRBV14, the J call TRBJ2-7; 13 nucleotides line up with TRBD2. Germline lookup yields CDR1 SGHDN and CDR2 FVKESK. The CDR3 length is 13 residues. V was pared by 9 bases and J by 3 bases, with 2 bases of the junction left unmatched. In DNA, the CDR3 is TGTGCCAGTGGGACTAGCGGGGACTACGAGCAGTACTTC. This gives the protein CASGTSGDYEQYF.

This clonotype came up many times. The chain couples TRBV5-5 to TRBJ2-5; the D call may be TRBD1 or TRBD2 (6 bases each). The V end lost 1 base, the J end lost 5 bases, and 18 bases lay between the germline ends. Germline V gene sequence: CDR1 SGHKS, CDR2 YYEKEE (reference sequence). The CDR3 extends over 16 amino acids. Here the CDR3 reads CASSLRGAEARETQYF. In DNA, the CDR3 is TGTGCCAGCAGCTTGAGGGGGGCTGAAGCGCGGGAGACCCAGTACTTC.

The chain links TRBV20-1 to TRBJ2-5; no clear D gene. Germline CDR1 is DFQATT and CDR2 is SNEGSKA (reference sequence). V lost 5 bases to trimming and J lost 2 bases, with 9 bases between them. The CDR3 covers 12 residues. CDR3: CSAASIQETQYF. The CDR3 coding sequence is TGCAGTGCTGCGAGTATACAAGAGACCCAGTACTTC.

The J gene is TRBJ2-2, the V gene TRBV7-2; 11 nucleotides line up with TRBD2. From germline, CDR1 is SGHTA and CDR2 FQGNSA. V shed 5 bases, J shed 2 bases, and the junction held 4 bases outside the gene matches. The CDR3 is made up of 16 amino acids. CDR3 protein: CASSTLAGGNTGELFF. As DNA, the CDR3 is TGTGCCAGCAGCACCCTAGCGGGAGGAAACACCGGGGAGCTGTTTTTT.

This clonotype has just one count. The rearrangement uses TRBV7-9 and TRBJ2-1; 8 positions agree with TRBD2. The germline gives CDR1 SEHNR, CDR2 FQNEAQ (reference sequence). J gave up 10 bases and V 5 bases, and 16 bases lay outside the gene matches. CDR3 length: 16 residues. This chain's CDR3 is CASSGGAGAPCNEQFF. CDR3 nucleotide sequence: TGTGCCAGCAGCGGAGGAGCGGGGGCCCCCTGCAACGAGCAGTTCTTC. The whole variable domain, remainder taken from reference TRBV7-9 and TRBJ2-1, is DTGVSQNPRHKITKRGQNVTFRCDPISEHNRLYWYRQTLGQGPEFLTYFQNEAQLEKSRLLSDRFSAERPKGSFSTLEIQRTEQGDSAMYLCASSGGAGAPCNEQFFGPGTRLTVL.